The 11 T cell receptor beta chains below were found in one sample sequenced in a study of T cell responses to AZD1222 COVID-19 vaccine. This table comes from immunoSEQ multiplex PCR, and its TCRdb copy is limited to in-frame clones, with some not included. This table has some 100,000 clones, around 93% appearing once. Sample: peripheral blood, taken on day 0 of AZD1222 vaccination. These receptors came from an adult in good health.

The chain uses TRBV3-1 (or the pseudogene TRBV3-2) and TRBJ1-1, with D possibly matching TRBD1 (6 bases). In germline, CDR1 is LGHDT, CDR2 YNNKEL (reference sequence). The CDR3 consists of 13 residues. V shed 4 bases and J shed 5 bases, with 11 bases lying between them. CDR3 nucleotide sequence: TGTGCCAGCAGCCTAATGACAGGAACTGAAGCTTTCTTT. This gives the protein CASSLMTGTEAFF.

The rearrangement links TRBV2 to TRBJ1-6; D not resolved. V was pared by 4 bases and J by 8 bases, with 12 bases between. Germline CDR1 SNHLY, CDR2 FYNNEI. The CDR3 length is 14 residues. This CDR3 reads CASSVGRKDSPLHF. Written as DNA, the CDR3 is TGTGCCAGCAGTGTAGGCAGAAAGGATTCACCCCTCCACTTT.

This clone came up once. J is TRBJ2-3 and V is TRBV6-5; D is ambiguous. The CDR3 sequence is 15 residues long. Germline CDR1 reads MNHEY; CDR2 reads SVGAGI. Trimming stripped 6 bases from V and 3 bases from J, with 16 bases between. The chain's CDR3 is CASSLQGAETDTQYF. As DNA, the CDR3 is TGTGCCAGCAGCCTACAAGGAGCCGAAACAGATACGCAGTATTTT.

The V call is TRBV18, the J call TRBJ2-5; D uncertain. CDR1 is KGHSH, CDR2 LQKENI, per germline. The CDR3 length is 13 residues. With 3 bases removed from V and 5 bases from J, the gap between germline ends came to 10 bases. CDR3 residues: CASSPTTRETQYF. The DNA of the CDR3 is TGTGCCAGCTCACCTACTACCAGGGAGACCCAGTACTTC.

The genes are TRBV5-4 and TRBJ1-2; 7 nucleotides align to TRBD1. The ends lost 3 bases at V and 6 bases at J; junction bases unmatched: 8. CDR1 SGHNT and CDR2 YYREEE come from the germline V gene (reference sequence). The length of the CDR3 is 14 residues. The CDR3 here is CASSWGDRDHGYTF. The CDR3 nucleotides read TGTGCCAGCAGCTGGGGTGACAGGGATCATGGCTACACCTTC.

The V gene is TRBV12-3 or TRBV12-4, the J gene TRBJ2-2; D gene ambiguous. The CDR3 runs to 12 residues. Trimming removed 7 bases from V and 3 bases from J, with 6 bases in between. The CDR3 coding sequence is TGTGCCAGCACCTCAGACACCGGGGAGCTGTTTTTT. It yields the protein CASTSDTGELFF.

The chain links TRBV6-1 to TRBJ1-1; D possibly corresponds to TRBD1 (5 bases). The CDR3 is 13 residues long. Germline-derived CDR1 and CDR2 are MNHNS and SASEGT. Trimming shortened V by 1 base and J by 2 bases, and 5 bases separated the two germline ends. CDR3 amino acids: CASSEGTNTEAFF. The CDR3 nucleotides read TGTGCCAGCAGTGAAGGGACAAACACTGAAGCTTTCTTT.

The chain couples TRBV4-3 to TRBJ1-4, with D maybe TRBD1 (6 bases). CDR1 and CDR2 (germline): LGHNA, YSLEER. Trimming removed 3 bases at V and 6 bases at J, with 14 bases between. The CDR3 extends over 15 amino acids. Here the CDR3 DNA reads TGCGCCAGCAGCCAGAATTGGGGGGCGGATGAAAAACTGTTTTTT. This gives the protein CASSQNWGADEKLFF.

The chain links TRBV4-2 to TRBJ1-4; tentative D call: TRBD1 (5 bases). V was pared by 4 bases and J by 8 bases, with 11 bases between. CDR3 size: 13 residues. From germline, CDR1 is LGHNA and CDR2 YNFKEQ. This CDR3 is CASSRRDSEKLFF. CDR3 coding DNA: TGTGCCAGCAGCCGTCGGGACTCCGAAAAACTGTTTTTT.

The rearrangement joins TRBV7-3 to TRBJ1-2; D gene unclear. Trimming left V 5 bases short and J 6 bases short, with 16 bases between. Germline CDR1 is SGHTA and CDR2 is FQGTGA. The CDR3 covers 14 residues. CDR3 coding DNA: TGTGCCAGCAGCCCTACATCCGGGGTGGATGGCTACACCTTC. This translates into CASSPTSGVDGYTF.

The V call is TRBV19, the J call TRBJ2-7; D remains unclear. The CDR3 loop spans 15 amino acids. The V end was cut by 4 bases, the J end by 1 base, with 14 bases between. Germline V CDR1 and CDR2: LNHDA, SQIVND (reference sequence). CDR3 loop: CASSNEIQTSYEQYF. CDR3 sequence (DNA): TGTGCCAGTAGTAACGAGATCCAGACTTCCTACGAGCAGTACTTC.